Below, one T cell receptor (beta chain) is given with its context. The sample originates from a study of T cells in tumors after PD-1 blockade. Clones were sequenced by immunoSEQ multiplex PCR, and TCRdb holds only the in-frame ones, with some missing. The repertoire holds about 35,000 clones, with around 80% as singletons. Trimming shortened V by 3 bases and J by 12 bases, and 16 bases separated the two germline ends. Germline CDR1 is SGHDT and CDR2 is YYEEEE. The CDR3 runs to 13 residues. The TCR sequence derives from a human donor with basal cell carcinoma. The chain is built from TRBV5-6 and TRBJ2-1, with D tentatively TRBD2 (6 bases). The source was PBMCs, collected before anti-PD-1 treatment. CDR3 sequence (DNA): TGTGCCAGCAGCTGGGGGGTAATGGGTGCGCAGTTCTTC. Its protein is CASSWGVMGAQFF.